This T cell receptor beta chain derives from a study of blood T cell repertoires in COVID-19. Study-wide background: Whether acute or convalescent, the COVID-19 samples came from the United States, Italy and Spain. T cells, B-cell-depleted T cells, or PBMCs provided the cDNA or gDNA that served as material.

Authors' analysis steps: From reference gene primer amplification, estimates of nucleated cell counts were derived. TCRdb's copy holds only in-frame clones and misses some; the assay was immunoSEQ multiplex PCR. The DNA was the basis for D and trimming; V, J and clone size are from that table. The top ten clones hold 26% of a sample with under 95,000 clones, around 80% of them seen once. This clone was counted once. With 3 bases removed from V and 7 bases from J, the gap between germline ends came to 21 bases. Germline V gene lookup returns CDR1 DFQATT and CDR2 SNEGSKA (reference sequence). The CDR3 extends over 15 amino acids.

The source of this sequence is a man between 60 and 75 years old with active or convalescent COVID-19. Sequences were obtained from peripheral blood. The chain links TRBV20-1 to TRBJ1-2; D is unclear. The CDR3 spells CSASPAESFSGGYTF. The CDR3 DNA follows: TGCAGTGCTAGTCCCGCCGAGTCGTTTTCGGGTGGCTACACCTTC.